This note documents a single TCR beta chain sequence. This clone was detected ten times or more. The antigen this receptor binds is unknown. Base-call qualities are not available, and no considerably larger clone is one nucleotide away. These data originate in a study of T cells after posttransplantation cyclophosphamide (TCRdb year 2016). Regarding the study in general: The study tracked T cell repertoire reconstitution by TRB sequencing after myeloablative bone marrow transplantation using posttransplantation cyclophosphamide as GVHD prophylaxis. In 3 patients, TRB sequencing was also performed on up to roughly 3 more blood samples taken 2 to 5.2 years after transplant, and in a handful of patients, pretransplant blood was also TRB-sequenced. Blood from every one of the 34 PTCy patients who had 1-year posttransplant specimens underwent TRB sequencing. TRA and TRB clonality were tightly correlated in about ten samples, so subsequent TCR analyses focused on TRB only. Antigen receptor sequencing covered samples from 30 to 45 PTCy-treated patients and over 15 of their related bone marrow donors. Public TRB sequences were searched against a database of over 3,600 sequences associated with responses to pathogens, tumor antigens, self-antigens and alloantigens.

TRB sequencing was run on genomic DNA with either the immunoSEQ assay at survey resolution or the hsTCRB kit. Per the original workflow: The immunoSEQ software was used for initial read processing, and the LymphoSeq R package was used for repertoire analyses. Clonality was computed as 1 minus normalized Shannon entropy, and a Gini coefficient was also calculated for each TRB dataset. Phenotypes of unsorted samples were inferred by mapping TRB sequences from sorted subsets of the recipient or donor onto unsorted samples of the same recipient. The clones in this table, taken by TCRdb from immuneACCESS, are in-frame only. Not every clone is retained; where verified, under half of the shortfall comes from an unresolved V gene, and the cause of the rest is unknown. V and J calls and clone size are those listed in that table; D and trimming were worked out from the DNA. This sample holds some 17,000 clones in total, without any singletons. About 0.54% of the sample goes to the ten largest clones.

The research as a whole found: Across approximately 45 patients, TRB clonality was highly associated with recipient CMV seropositivity and CMV reactivation, and diversity in PTCy patients was similar to diversity in CNI/methotrexate controls. The TRB repertoires of T cells infiltrating skin or GI tract showed only limited overlap with the TRB repertoires of T cells in blood. Donor-recipient similarity was low at 1-2 months but rose over the first year, and later blood repertoires were often dominated by donor CD8+ memory clones.

The sample's treatment or condition label is to be understood as: high-dose cyclophosphamide on days +3 and +4 as single-agent GVHD prophylaxis. Patients in the PTCy group got busulfan and fludarabine conditioning, a marrow graft from a related or unrelated donor, and cyclophosphamide on days +3 and +4. PTCy-treated patients came from a prospective multi-institutional clinical trial. Peripheral blood and bone marrow mononuclear cells were isolated by Ficoll-Hypaque density centrifugation and were cryopreserved. V and J lose 4 bases and 4 bases, and a span of 8 bases separates them. As encoded in the germline V gene (reference sequence), CDR1 is GTSNPN while CDR2 is SVGIG. The CDR3 runs 12 residues from the cysteine to the phenylalanine. Kept here is only the CDR3 DNA, which spans 36 bases and is read in frame from base 1.

Recombination connected TRBV30 to TRBJ1-3; D gene: possibly TRBD1, on 5 matching bases. This TCR came from a female patient between 30 and 45 years old who received an allogeneic stem cell transplant from a related donor, was CMV-positive, and had no GVHD. Following transplantation, T cells from the graft donor may be among those present. Sequenced here: PBMCs, sampled after allogeneic stem cell transplant with posttransplant cyclophosphamide. The bases read TGTGCCTGGAAGGGGCTCGGAAACACCATATATTTT. Translation gives CAWKGLGNTIYF.